These 14 T cell receptor beta chains originate from one sample sequenced in a study of shared clonotypes between healthy human individuals. The data were produced by immunoSEQ multiplex PCR, yet TCRdb's version contains in-frame clones alone and is incomplete. This sample has 150,000 to 200,000 clones, with approximately 61% found just once. The sample consisted of memory CD4+ T cells sorted from blood. Subset noted: CD45RA-negative fraction. The receptors shown here come from a man aged 25 to 40 in good health.

The rearrangement joins TRBV10-3 to TRBJ2-1, with TRBD2 matching over 9 bases. Germline assignment: CDR1 ENHRY and CDR2 SYGVKD. Trimming at V came to 5 bases and at J to 1 base, leaving 6 bases not matched to a gene. This CDR3 comprises 16 residues. The CDR3 loop is CAISQYAGGSYNEQFF. In nucleotides, the CDR3 is TGTGCCATCAGTCAATACGCGGGAGGGTCCTACAATGAGCAGTTCTTC.

The V and J genes are TRBV7-2 and TRBJ1-1, with D unclear. The CDR3 consists of 13 residues. The ends were cut back, 4 bases at V and 4 bases at J, with 10 bases in the middle. CDR1 and CDR2 (germline): SGHTA, FQGNSA. The CDR3 DNA reads TGTGCCAGCAGCTCCGGACTGAGCACTGAAGCTTTCTTT. It codes for CASSSGLSTEAFF.

CDR3 residues: CSVDGGTSSNYGYTF. In DNA form, the CDR3 reads TGCAGCGTTGATGGGGGAACCTCCTCTAACTATGGCTACACCTTC. V is TRBV29-1 and J is TRBJ1-2; TRBD1 might be the D (5 bases). Germline V gene lookup returns CDR1 SQVTM and CDR2 ANQGSEA. Between the trimmed V and J ends, which lost 3 bases and 0 bases, there was a span of 14 bases. The CDR3 has 15 amino acids.

The V call is TRBV15, the J call TRBJ2-5; weak D call: TRBD1 (6 bases). CDR1 is LNHNV and CDR2 is YYDKDF in the germline V gene (reference sequence). V was trimmed by 3 bases and J by 2 bases, leaving 13 bases between them. The CDR3 sequence is 15 residues long. The CDR3 DNA sequence: TGTGCCACCAGCAGCTATACTGGACAGCAAGAGACCCAGTACTTC. It encodes CATSSYTGQQETQYF.

V and J are TRBV6-6 and TRBJ1-5; D gene ambiguous. The germline V gene has CDR1 MNHNY and CDR2 SVGAGI (reference sequence). V lost 6 bases to trimming and J lost 1 base, with 7 bases between them. CDR3 length: 13 amino acids. CDR3 sequence (DNA): TGTGCCAGCAGCGGTGGCAGCAATCAGCCCCAGCATTTT. Translating it yields CASSGGSNQPQHF.

A note on this clone: A much larger clone differs by one base, so this may be a read error. This CDR3 is also generated by other DNA sequences in the sample. The CDR3 spells CASSLTGYGEKLFF. The CDR3 DNA reads as TGCGCCAGCAGCTTAACAGGGTACGGTGAAAAACTGTTTTTT. The chain is built from TRBV5-1 and TRBJ1-4; tentative D call: TRBD1 (6 bases). V lost 2 bases and J 7 bases, leaving 12 bases between the germline ends. Germline lookup yields CDR1 SGHRS and CDR2 YFSETQ. The CDR3 contains 14 residues. Complete variable domain (other parts from reference TRBV5-1 and TRBJ1-4): KAGVTQTPRYLIKTRGQQVTLSCSPISGHRSVSWYQQTPGQGLQFLFEYFSETQRNKGNFPGRFSGRQFSNSRSEMNVSTLELGDSALYLCASSLTGYGEKLFFGSGTQLSVL.

The V and J genes are TRBV7-9 and TRBJ1-5, with a weak D call TRBD1 (6 bases). CDR1 and CDR2 (germline): SEHNR, FQNEAQ (reference sequence). V lost 0 bases to trimming and J lost 2 bases, with 8 bases between them. The CDR3 sequence is 15 residues long. CDR3 amino acids: CASSLASGGNQPQHF. CDR3 in DNA: TGTGCCAGCAGCTTAGCGTCAGGGGGCAATCAGCCCCAGCATTTT.

This clone has a single count. The chain carries TRBV9 and TRBJ2-1, with D possibly matching TRBD2 (6 bases). The V and J ends lost 4 bases and 5 bases respectively, with 16 bases between them. Looked up from germline, CDR1 is SGDLS and CDR2 is YYNGEE. The CDR3 is 15 residues long. In DNA, the CDR3 is TGTGCCAGCAGCCCGGGACTTTTCAGAGACAATGAGCAGTTCTTC. Translated, it gives CASSPGLFRDNEQFF.

CDR3 sequence reads: CASSARQGTSTDTQYF. As DNA, the CDR3 is TGCGCCAGCAGCGCCCGACAGGGGACTAGCACAGATACGCAGTATTTT. V and J are TRBV5-1 and TRBJ2-3; TRBD1 aligns across 8 bases. The V segment lost 4 bases and the J segment 0 bases; nucleotides outside the gene matches: 7. The CDR3 loop spans 16 amino acids. Per germline, CDR1 SGHRS and CDR2 YFSETQ.

This clone came up many times. CDR3 nucleotides: TGCGCCAGCAGCCAAGTCGGGGCGGGAGGGGGCGGTGAGCAGTTCTTC. This codes for CASSQVGAGGGGEQFF. The genes are TRBV4-1 and TRBJ2-1; 9 nucleotides agree with TRBD2. This CDR3 comprises 16 residues. The V gene end was trimmed by 1 base and the J gene end by 9 bases; junction bases not matched to a gene: 10. Germline CDR1 MGHRA, CDR2 YSYEKL.

The chain uses TRBV5-1 and TRBJ2-1; 7 nucleotides match TRBD2. From germline, CDR1 is SGHRS and CDR2 YFSETQ. V lost 4 bases, J lost 9 bases, and 16 bases stayed unmatched. CDR3 size: 16 residues. CDR3 sequence reads: CASSRATSTVVGEQFF. The CDR3, as DNA: TGCGCCAGCAGCCGAGCGACTAGCACCGTTGTGGGTGAGCAGTTCTTC.

The chain recombines TRBV6-6 with TRBJ1-1; D not certain. V lost 4 bases and J lost 6, with 15 bases in between. The germline gives CDR1 MNHNY, CDR2 SVGAGI (reference sequence). The CDR3 is 14 amino acids. CDR3 region: CASSSAQLASEAFF. DNA of the CDR3: TGTGCCAGCAGTTCCGCCCAACTAGCCTCTGAAGCTTTCTTT.

The V gene is TRBV18, the J gene TRBJ1-1, with a tentative D call TRBD1 (6 bases). Germline lookup yields CDR1 KGHSH and CDR2 LQKENI. Trimming pared 1 base from V and 0 bases from J, leaving 12 bases between. The CDR3 is 16 amino acids. The chain's CDR3 is CASSPQRGAMNTEAFF. The CDR3 DNA is TGTGCCAGCTCACCACAAAGGGGGGCGATGAACACTGAAGCTTTCTTT.

The chain recombines TRBV11-3 with TRBJ1-1; tentative D call: TRBD1 (6 bases). Germline CDR1 reads SGHNT; CDR2 reads YENEEA. With 5 bases removed from V and 1 base from J, the gap between germline ends came to 8 bases. This CDR3 region has 13 residues. This CDR3 reads CASSPRGNTEAFF. In nucleotides, the CDR3 is TGTGCCAGCAGCCCCAGGGGGAACACTGAAGCTTTCTTT.